The clone carrying this T cell receptor beta chain has only a few counts. This entry comes from a study of patients and donors after allogeneic stem cell transplantation. MiXCR was run by TCRdb on the RT-PCR reads, yielding one entry per CDR3 protein. The sample includes fewer than 500,000 distinct CDR3 sequences, roughly 16% of them seen just once. V lost 4 bases and J 10 bases, leaving 8 bases between the germline ends. Germline V CDR1 and CDR2: WSHSY, SAAADI. The CDR3 has 12 amino acids. This chain connects TRBV10-2 to TRBJ1-6, with D possibly TRBD1 on 5 matching bases. Specimen: blood, either unsorted or a sorted T cell fraction (not recorded which). The sequence was collected from a human donor who was either an allogeneic HSCT recipient or a stem cell or donor lymphocyte infusion donor (not recorded which). It is not recorded whose cells these are; they may come from a transplant donor. CDR3 sequence reads: CASSVGESPLHF. CDR3 nucleotides: TGCGCCAGCAGTGTAGGGGAATCACCCCTCCACTTT.